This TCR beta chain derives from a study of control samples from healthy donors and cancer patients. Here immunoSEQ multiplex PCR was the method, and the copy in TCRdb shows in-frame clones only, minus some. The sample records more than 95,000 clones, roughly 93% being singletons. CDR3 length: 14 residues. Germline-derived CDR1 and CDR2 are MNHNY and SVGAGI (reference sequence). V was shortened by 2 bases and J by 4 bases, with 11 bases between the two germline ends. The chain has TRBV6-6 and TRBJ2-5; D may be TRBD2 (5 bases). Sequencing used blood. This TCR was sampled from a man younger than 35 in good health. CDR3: CASSYTPGGETQYF. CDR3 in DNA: TGTGCCAGCAGTTACACCCCAGGAGGAGAGACCCAGTACTTC.